This T cell receptor (beta chain) was recovered during a study of blood T cell repertoires in COVID-19 (TCRdb year 2020). About the full investigation: Collaborator samples came from the United States, Italy and Spain and covered acute and convalescent phases of COVID-19. The prospective study material was composed of cDNA or gDNA derived from T cells, B-cell-depleted T cells, or PBMCs. Subjects who had been exposed to COVID-19, were actively infected with it, or had recovered from it provided the deeply sampled blood TCRbeta repertoires that made up the dataset. The repertoires were made available in a free public database intended to serve as a resource for research on the immune response to SARS-CoV-2. Samples came from the ongoing ImmuneRACE study (first 160 participants) plus 1,254 subjects from 6 global collaborators. Nearly every sample came with metadata listing a de-identified subject ID, COVID-19 status, age in years and sex. Where available, HLA class I and class II types were taken from metadata supplied by the sample provider and were not determined by assay-based typing.

Its CDR3 holds 15 amino acids, cysteine through phenylalanine. Only the CDR3 DNA is retained, 45 bases long and in frame from the first base. Ends trimmed: V by 2 bases, J by 6 bases; bases unmatched to a gene: 8. The germline V gene (reference sequence) supplies CDR1 SGHKS and CDR2 YYEKEE. TCRbeta CDR3 regions were amplified from genomic DNA using the immunoSEQ Assay, a bias-controlled multiplex PCR. As for the original processing: The number of nucleated cells in each sample was estimated by amplification of reference gene primers within the assay. Sequence reads were collapsed and filtered to measure the absolute abundance of every unique TCRbeta CDR3 rearrangement. For each sample, productive Simpson clonality was calculated as the square root of Simpson's diversity index over productive rearrangements. Not all clones reach the TCRdb copy of this immuneACCESS table, which keeps in-frame sequences only. Checked studies attribute under half of the gap to unresolved V genes and leave the rest unexplained. V and J calls and clone size follow that table, whereas D and trimming were derived from the DNA. The sample table holds 190,000 or so clones, of which around 90% were seen once. Together, the top ten hold 2.5% to 3% of the sample.

Whole blood was collected in K2EDTA tubes by collaborating institutions according to the institutions' own protocols. Collaborator samples were shipped for TCRbeta analysis as frozen whole blood, isolated PBMCs, or DNA extracted from either sample type. The full study reports these points: Clinical and demographic metadata were provided uncurated, with the amount varying by source and participant.

For this clone: The antigen this receptor binds is unknown. There are no base qualities to consult, and no much larger clone falls within one base.

The chain links TRBV5-5 with TRBJ1-5, with TRBD1 matching 7 junction bases. Sequencing used peripheral blood. The TCR was taken from a man in his forties with active or convalescent COVID-19. The CDR3 protein is CASSFGGTVPQPQHF. The DNA sequence reads TGTGCCAGCAGCTTTGGTGGGACAGTACCTCAGCCCCAGCATTTT. Where the CDR3 stops, the reference TRBV5-5 and TRBJ1-5 genes take over; the full variable domain is DAGVTQSPTHLIKTRGQQVTLRCSPISGHKSVSWYQQVLGQGPQFIFQYYEKEERGRGNFPDRFSARQFPNYSSELNVNALLLGDSALYLCASSFGGTVPQPQHFGDGTRLSIL.